Shown below are 17 T cell receptor beta chains from a single sample sequenced in a study of blood T cell repertoires in COVID-19. The data were produced by immunoSEQ multiplex PCR, yet TCRdb's version contains in-frame clones alone and is incomplete. This sample has about 110,000 clones; 85% occur once, and the top ten carry about 3.9%. Material: peripheral blood. The receptors derive from a man in his forties or fifties with acute or convalescent COVID-19.

The genes are TRBV25-1 and TRBJ1-4; D unresolved. This CDR3 has 15 amino acids. The germline V gene has CDR1 MGHDK and CDR2 SYGVNS. V shed 3 bases and J shed 4 bases, with 12 bases lying between them. The CDR3 DNA reads as TGTGCCAGCAGTGACGATAGACTGATTAATGAAAAACTGTTTTTT. It yields the protein CASSDDRLINEKLFF.

Notes on this clone: Other DNA sequences of this sample code for an identical CDR3. V usage is TRBV18 and J usage is TRBJ1-5, with 12 nucleotides matching TRBD1. There are 14 residues in the CDR3. The germline V gene encodes CDR1 KGHSH and CDR2 LQKENI. The J segment lost 8 bases and the V segment lost 3 bases, leaving 2 bases of the junction unmatched. CDR3 bases: TGTGCCAGCTCACCGGGACAGGGGGCAAAGCCCCAGCATTTT. Its translation: CASSPGQGAKPQHF.

The V and J genes are TRBV24-1 and TRBJ2-1, with TRBD2 identical over 9 bases. The V segment lost 6 bases and the J segment 0 bases; nucleotides outside the gene matches: 5. This CDR3 has 16 residues. Germline V gene sequence: CDR1 KGHDR, CDR2 SFDVKD. The CDR3 region has the DNA TGTGCCACCAGTTCTAGCGGGGCCCTCTCCTACAATGAGCAGTTCTTC. This codes for CATSSSGALSYNEQFF.

The chain links TRBV14 to TRBJ2-2; TRBD2 might be the D (5 bases). From germline, CDR1 is SGHDN and CDR2 FVKESK. This CDR3 spans 15 amino acids. Between the trimmed V and J ends, which lost 0 bases and 7 bases, there was a span of 12 bases. CDR3 sequence reads: CASSQEKLVGGELFF. The CDR3 DNA sequence: TGTGCCAGCAGCCAAGAAAAACTAGTGGGCGGGGAGCTGTTTTTT.

This clone has just one count. The chain uses TRBV6-5 and TRBJ1-5; 7 bases are shared with TRBD1. CDR1 is MNHEY and CDR2 is SVGAGI in the germline V gene. There are 13 residues in the CDR3. After removal of 6 bases from V and 5 bases from J, the junction contained 4 bases not matched to a gene. The CDR3 DNA reads TGTGCCAGCAGCCCAGGGGGGTATCAGCCCCAGCATTTT. It codes for CASSPGGYQPQHF.

In this sample, this clone turned up once. This rearrangement joins TRBV7-8 to TRBJ1-6; 8 bases are shared with TRBD1. This CDR3 spans 15 amino acids. After removal of 1 base from V and 6 bases from J, the junction contained 2 bases not matched to a gene. The V gene's germline CDR1 is SGHVS and CDR2 FQNEAQ. CDR3: CASSLGQGINSPLHF. The DNA of the CDR3 is TGTGCCAGCAGCTTAGGACAGGGGATTAATTCACCCCTCCACTTT.

V is TRBV5-1 and J is TRBJ2-2; TRBD1 aligns across 10 bases. J lost 3 bases, V lost 2 bases, and 4 bases had no gene match. Germline V CDR1 and CDR2: SGHRS, YFSETQ. The CDR3 sequence is 16 residues long. CDR3 coding DNA: TGCGCCAGCAGCTTATCCGGGACAGGGGACACCGGGGAGCTGTTTTTT. Translation: CASSLSGTGDTGELFF.

The V gene is TRBV6-5, the J gene TRBJ2-3; tentative D call: TRBD1 (6 bases). The CDR3 has 15 residues. The V end was cut by 6 bases, the J end by 3 bases, with 16 bases between. Germline lookup yields CDR1 MNHEY and CDR2 SVGAGI. CDR3 sequence: CASRTGTRWTDTQYF. In DNA form, the CDR3 reads TGTGCCAGCAGAACAGGGACCCGGTGGACAGATACGCAGTATTTT.

This clone appeared a few times. This chain connects TRBV13 to TRBJ2-3; D not certain. Germline assignment: CDR1 PRHDT and CDR2 FYEKMQ (reference sequence). Trimming removed 4 bases at V and 0 bases at J, with 2 bases between. The CDR3 totals 12 residues. The CDR3 protein is CASSSSTDTQYF. CDR3 bases: TGTGCCAGCAGCTCTAGCACAGATACGCAGTATTTT.

V gene TRBV11-3 combines with J gene TRBJ1-2; D remains ambiguous. CDR1 and CDR2 from the germline V gene are SGHNT and YENEEA. The CDR3 has 15 residues. V lost 2 bases and J 4 bases, leaving 14 bases between the germline ends. CDR3 sequence reads: CASSLSWTPTYGYTF. Here the CDR3 DNA reads TGTGCCAGCAGCTTATCTTGGACTCCCACCTATGGCTACACCTTC.

The rearrangement joins TRBV5-5 to TRBJ2-7, with D tentatively TRBD1 (6 bases). The CDR3 has 15 amino acids. V gave up 1 base and J gave up 3 bases, with 14 bases separating them. Germline V CDR1 and CDR2: SGHKS, YYEKEE (reference sequence). CDR3 nucleotides: TGTGCCAGCAGCTTGAGACAGGTTGGGATCTACGAGCAGTACTTC. Its translation: CASSLRQVGIYEQYF. The variable domain in full, with the rest retrieved from reference TRBV5-5 and TRBJ2-7, is DAGVTQSPTHLIKTRGQQVTLRCSPISGHKSVSWYQQVLGQGPQFIFQYYEKEERGRGNFPDRFSARQFPNYSSELNVNALLLGDSALYLCASSLRQVGIYEQYFGPGTRLTVT.

This chain links TRBV7-8 with TRBJ1-2; 9 nucleotides align to TRBD1. The CDR3 spans 14 residues. Germline V gives CDR1 SGHVS, CDR2 FQNEAQ. The ends lost 4 bases at V and 3 bases at J; junction bases unmatched: 3. Here the CDR3 DNA reads TGTGCCAGCAGCTCCAGGACAGGGGACTATGGCTACACCTTC. Residues: CASSSRTGDYGYTF.

The chain employs TRBV13 and TRBJ1-2; 10 bases match TRBD1. CDR3 length: 14 residues. With V trimmed by 3 bases and J by 10 bases, 8 bases remained unmatched. Germline V CDR1 and CDR2: PRHDT, FYEKMQ (reference sequence). As DNA, the CDR3 is TGTGCCAGCAGCTTCTCCGGGACAGGGGTCGTCTACACCTTC. Translated, it gives CASSFSGTGVVYTF.

This clone was detected only once. The chain uses TRBV6-5 and TRBJ2-3; 10 bases line up with TRBD1. V was pared by 5 bases and J by 4 bases, with 6 bases of the junction left unmatched. This CDR3 has 15 amino acids. Looked up from germline, CDR1 is MNHEY and CDR2 is SVGAGI. The CDR3 reads CASSNRDRGADTQYF. The CDR3 DNA sequence: TGTGCCAGCAGTAACCGGGACAGGGGAGCAGATACGCAGTATTTT.

This rearrangement joins TRBV7-9 to TRBJ1-6; 7 nucleotides align to TRBD1. The CDR3 consists of 15 residues. Trimming cost V 2 bases and J 7 bases; bases outside gene matches: 5. Per the germline V gene, CDR1 is SEHNR and CDR2 is FQNEAQ (reference sequence). CDR3 residues: CASSLLDRENSPLHF. The CDR3 DNA is TGTGCCAGCAGCTTATTAGACAGGGAAAATTCACCCCTCCACTTT. Combining the CDR3 with reference TRBV7-9 and TRBJ1-6 gives the whole variable domain DTGVSQNPRHKITKRGQNVTFRCDPISEHNRLYWYRQTLGQGPEFLTYFQNEAQLEKSRLLSDRFSAERPKGSFSTLEIQRTEQGDSAMYLCASSLLDRENSPLHFGNGTRLTVT.

The chain joins TRBV24-1 to TRBJ2-2; D unresolved. CDR3 size: 10 residues. Germline CDR1 is KGHDR and CDR2 is SFDVKD. Trimming removed 9 bases at V and 6 bases at J, with 4 bases between. In nucleotides, the CDR3 is TGTGCCACCCGCGCCGGGGAGCTGTTTTTT. Residues: CATRAGELFF.

J is TRBJ2-2 and V is TRBV4-2, with D unclear. The V end lost 0 bases, the J end lost 0 bases, and 14 bases lay between the germline ends. The CDR3 runs 18 residues. Germline V gene lookup returns CDR1 LGHNA and CDR2 YNFKEQ. The CDR3 reads CASSQEPRGSANTGELFF. For the CDR3, the DNA is TGTGCCAGCAGCCAAGAACCGAGAGGAAGCGCGAACACCGGGGAGCTGTTTTTT.